These 18 T cell receptor beta chains were sequenced from one sample in a study of blood T cells in healthy people across ages. A second roughly 6 to 12 cycle PCR used barcoded and J-beta primers. TCRdb reprocessed the 5' RACE reads with MiXCR, giving one entry per CDR3 protein. The table includes over 950,000 distinct CDR3 sequences, 35% to 45% detected once. The sample taken for sequencing was blood. The receptors derive from a man younger than 30 in good health.

A few counts support this clonotype. V usage is TRBV24-1 and J usage is TRBJ2-1; no clear D. The CDR3 sequence is 14 residues long. The ends were cut back, 3 bases at V and 0 bases at J, with 5 bases in the middle. Looked up from germline, CDR1 is KGHDR and CDR2 is SFDVKD. The CDR3 region is CATSDPSSYNEQFF. For the CDR3, the DNA is TGTGCCACCAGTGATCCGAGCTCCTACAATGAGCAGTTCTTC.

This clonotype was detected only a few times. The genes are TRBV10-3 and TRBJ2-3; possibly TRBD1 for D (6 bases). The CDR3 runs 14 residues. The V end lost 2 bases, the J end lost 5 bases, and 11 bases lay between the germline ends. Germline CDR1 is ENHRY and CDR2 is SYGVKD. CDR3 protein: CAISENVRGDTQYF. DNA for the CDR3: TGTGCCATCAGTGAGAATGTCAGGGGAGATACGCAGTATTTT.

In its sample, this clonotype was seen a few times. The chain carries TRBV6-5 and TRBJ1-1, with D maybe TRBD1 (6 bases). The germline V gene has CDR1 MNHEY and CDR2 SVGAGI. V shed 0 bases and J shed 0 bases, with 20 bases lying between them. This CDR3 has 19 amino acids. CDR3: CASSYSSWDTRFMNTEAFF. CDR3 nucleotides: TGTGCCAGCAGTTACTCCTCGTGGGACACACGGTTTATGAACACTGAAGCTTTCTTT.

V is TRBV3-1 and J is TRBJ2-7, with 9 bases aligning to TRBD1. Germline assignment: CDR1 LGHDT and CDR2 YNNKEL (reference sequence). The CDR3 is 13 amino acids. V lost 4 bases, J lost 5 bases, and 3 bases stayed unmatched. The CDR3 protein is CASSRDRVNEQYF. As DNA, the CDR3 is TGTGCCAGCAGCCGGGACAGGGTCAACGAGCAGTACTTC.

On this clonotype: It may be a read error: a sequence one base away is much more abundant. This rearrangement joins TRBV12-3 or TRBV12-4 to TRBJ2-1; TRBD1 aligns across 8 bases. Trimming took 10 bases from V and 4 from J; bases not matched to a gene: 9. This CDR3 spans 14 amino acids. CDR3 sequence (DNA): TGTGCCAACACCTCCACAGGGGGATACAATGAGCAGTTCTTC. It is translated as CANTSTGGYNEQFF.

V is TRBV6-1 and J is TRBJ1-1, with 8 bases fitting TRBD1. The CDR3 length is 17 residues. Germline V CDR1 and CDR2: MNHNS, SASEGT. The V gene end was trimmed by 4 bases and the J gene end by 6 bases; junction bases not matched to a gene: 16. The CDR3 spells CASSATGRQGRGAEAFF. CDR3 coding DNA: TGTGCCAGCAGTGCCACAGGGAGACAGGGGCGGGGCGCTGAAGCTTTCTTT.

A few counts support this clonotype. The rearrangement joins TRBV10-3 to TRBJ1-1; D uncertain. This CDR3 has 13 residues. Germline loops: CDR1 ENHRY, CDR2 SYGVKD. Between the trimmed V and J ends, which lost 3 bases and 1 base, there was a span of 6 bases. The CDR3 nucleotides read TGTGCCATCAGTGATGGAACGAACACTGAAGCTTTCTTT. This codes for CAISDGTNTEAFF.

The chain has TRBV12-5 and TRBJ2-2; D perhaps matches TRBD1 (6 bases). The CDR3 contains 14 residues. The germline gives CDR1 LGHNT, CDR2 FRNRAP. Trimming pared 8 bases from V and 6 bases from J, leaving 16 bases between. The CDR3 loop is CASTLDRFSGELFF. Written as DNA, the CDR3 is TGTGCTAGTACACTCGACAGGTTTTCCGGGGAGCTGTTTTTT. The full variable domain, its missing parts supplied by reference TRBV12-5 and TRBJ2-2, is DARVTQTPRHKVTEMGQEVTMRCQPILGHNTVFWYRQTMMQGLELLAYFRNRAPLDDSGMPKDRFSAEMPDATLATLKIQPSEPRDSAVYFCASTLDRFSGELFFGEGSRLTVL.

The chain joins TRBV7-2 to TRBJ2-3, with 8 bases lining up with TRBD2. Looked up from germline, CDR1 is SGHTA and CDR2 is FQGNSA. Unmatched junction bases numbered 7, after V lost 3 bases and J lost 8 bases. The CDR3 is 14 amino acids. The CDR3 bases are TGTGCCAGCAGCTTTAGCGGGGTTATTGTTACGCAGTATTTT. This codes for CASSFSGVIVTQYF.

The rearrangement links TRBV15 to TRBJ2-7; D is unclear. V lost 3 bases to trimming and J lost 2 bases, with 14 bases between them. CDR3 size: 15 residues. Germline values: CDR1 LNHNV, CDR2 YYDKDF (reference sequence). CDR3 in DNA: TGTGCCACCAGCAGTGGGAATGCGCTTACCTACGAGCAGTACTTC. The encoded protein is CATSSGNALTYEQYF.

This clonotype came up many times. This rearrangement joins TRBV20-1 to TRBJ2-5, with a possible D match to TRBD2 (5 bases). The J call could be wrong; TRBJ2-7 is a better fit for the DNA end. Germline V gene lookup returns CDR1 DFQATT and CDR2 SNEGSKA (reference sequence). The CDR3 has 12 residues. The CDR3 nucleotides read TGCAGTGCTAGCGGCCTAGCCGACGAGCAGTACTTC. Translated: CSASGLADEQYF.

The chain carries TRBV12-3 or TRBV12-4 and TRBJ2-1, with TRBD2 as a possible D gene (5 bases). This CDR3 region has 16 residues. Trimming took off 5 bases at V and 4 bases at J, with 18 bases between the two ends. This CDR3 is CASSPAGLPAYNEQFF. CDR3 DNA sequence: TGTGCCAGCAGTCCGGCCGGACTTCCCGCTTACAATGAGCAGTTCTTC.

The chain uses TRBV5-1 and TRBJ1-2; 12 bases match TRBD1. The germline CDR1 and CDR2 sequences are SGHRS and YFSETQ. The CDR3 runs 18 residues. The ends lost 4 bases at V and 4 bases at J; junction bases unmatched: 14. In nucleotides, the CDR3 is TGCGCCAGCAGCCCGGTTTCGGGACAGGGGGCAAAATTCTATGGCTACACCTTC. Protein sequence: CASSPVSGQGAKFYGYTF. The variable domain in full, completed from reference TRBV5-1 and TRBJ1-2, reads KAGVTQTPRYLIKTRGQQVTLSCSPISGHRSVSWYQQTPGQGLQFLFEYFSETQRNKGNFPGRFSGRQFSNSRSEMNVSTLELGDSALYLCASSPVSGQGAKFYGYTFGSGTRLTVV.

The chain uses TRBV2 and TRBJ2-1; TRBD2 aligns across 10 bases. V gave up 7 bases and J gave up 0 bases; unmatched junction bases: 6. The CDR3 has 16 amino acids. The germline gives CDR1 SNHLY, CDR2 FYNNEI. In DNA form, the CDR3 reads TGTGCCAGCATGGCGATAGCGGGGGGCTCCTACAATGAGCAGTTCTTC. Translating gives CASMAIAGGSYNEQFF.

The sample holds a few counts of this clonotype. Here the CDR3 reads CASSLRTGAVTEAFF. Here the CDR3 DNA reads TGTGCCAGCAGCTTGCGGACAGGGGCGGTCACTGAAGCTTTCTTT. The V and J genes are TRBV11-1 and TRBJ1-1, with TRBD1 matching 9 bases. The CDR3 length is 15 residues. In germline, CDR1 is SGHAT, CDR2 FQDESV (reference sequence). Trimming cost V 3 bases and J 4 bases; bases outside gene matches: 6.

The chain has TRBV2 and TRBJ1-4, with no clear D. Deletions cut 1 base from V and 0 bases from J, with 6 bases between. The CDR3 has 15 amino acids. Germline lookup yields CDR1 SNHLY and CDR2 FYNNEI. The chain's CDR3 is CASSEGATTNEKLFF. CDR3 nucleotide sequence: TGTGCCAGCAGTGAAGGGGCGACAACTAATGAAAAACTGTTTTTT.

The chain employs TRBV20-1 and TRBJ1-5, with 10 bases aligning to TRBD1. V lost 2 bases to trimming and J lost 4 bases; unmatched junction nucleotides: 5. The CDR3 totals 15 residues. CDR1 and CDR2 from the germline V gene are DFQATT and SNEGSKA (reference sequence). DNA for the CDR3: TGCAGTGCTAGACGGGGGACAGGGGAAAATCAGCCCCAGCATTTT. Translated: CSARRGTGENQPQHF.

V gene TRBV7-2 combines with J gene TRBJ1-2; D gene unclear. Germline V lookup: CDR1 SGHTA, CDR2 FQGNSA. There are 13 residues in the CDR3. With 5 bases removed from V and 6 bases from J, the gap between germline ends came to 13 bases. In nucleotides, the CDR3 is TGTGCCAGCAGCCCCCCTTCGTCTCATGGCTACACCTTC. Translated, it gives CASSPPSSHGYTF.